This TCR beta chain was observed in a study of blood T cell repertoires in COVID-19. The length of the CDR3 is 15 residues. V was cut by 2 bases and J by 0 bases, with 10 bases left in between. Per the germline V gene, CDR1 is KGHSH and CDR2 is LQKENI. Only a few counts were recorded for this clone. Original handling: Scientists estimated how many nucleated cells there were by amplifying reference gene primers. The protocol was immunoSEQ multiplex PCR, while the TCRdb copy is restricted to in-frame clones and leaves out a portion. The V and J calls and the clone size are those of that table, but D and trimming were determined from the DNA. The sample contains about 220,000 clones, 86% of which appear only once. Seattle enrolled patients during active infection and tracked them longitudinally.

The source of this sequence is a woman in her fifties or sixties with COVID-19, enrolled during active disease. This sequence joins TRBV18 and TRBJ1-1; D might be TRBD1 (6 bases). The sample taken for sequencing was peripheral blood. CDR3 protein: CASSPLDSMNTEAFF. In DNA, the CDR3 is TGTGCCAGCTCACCATTGGACAGCATGAACACTGAAGCTTTCTTT.